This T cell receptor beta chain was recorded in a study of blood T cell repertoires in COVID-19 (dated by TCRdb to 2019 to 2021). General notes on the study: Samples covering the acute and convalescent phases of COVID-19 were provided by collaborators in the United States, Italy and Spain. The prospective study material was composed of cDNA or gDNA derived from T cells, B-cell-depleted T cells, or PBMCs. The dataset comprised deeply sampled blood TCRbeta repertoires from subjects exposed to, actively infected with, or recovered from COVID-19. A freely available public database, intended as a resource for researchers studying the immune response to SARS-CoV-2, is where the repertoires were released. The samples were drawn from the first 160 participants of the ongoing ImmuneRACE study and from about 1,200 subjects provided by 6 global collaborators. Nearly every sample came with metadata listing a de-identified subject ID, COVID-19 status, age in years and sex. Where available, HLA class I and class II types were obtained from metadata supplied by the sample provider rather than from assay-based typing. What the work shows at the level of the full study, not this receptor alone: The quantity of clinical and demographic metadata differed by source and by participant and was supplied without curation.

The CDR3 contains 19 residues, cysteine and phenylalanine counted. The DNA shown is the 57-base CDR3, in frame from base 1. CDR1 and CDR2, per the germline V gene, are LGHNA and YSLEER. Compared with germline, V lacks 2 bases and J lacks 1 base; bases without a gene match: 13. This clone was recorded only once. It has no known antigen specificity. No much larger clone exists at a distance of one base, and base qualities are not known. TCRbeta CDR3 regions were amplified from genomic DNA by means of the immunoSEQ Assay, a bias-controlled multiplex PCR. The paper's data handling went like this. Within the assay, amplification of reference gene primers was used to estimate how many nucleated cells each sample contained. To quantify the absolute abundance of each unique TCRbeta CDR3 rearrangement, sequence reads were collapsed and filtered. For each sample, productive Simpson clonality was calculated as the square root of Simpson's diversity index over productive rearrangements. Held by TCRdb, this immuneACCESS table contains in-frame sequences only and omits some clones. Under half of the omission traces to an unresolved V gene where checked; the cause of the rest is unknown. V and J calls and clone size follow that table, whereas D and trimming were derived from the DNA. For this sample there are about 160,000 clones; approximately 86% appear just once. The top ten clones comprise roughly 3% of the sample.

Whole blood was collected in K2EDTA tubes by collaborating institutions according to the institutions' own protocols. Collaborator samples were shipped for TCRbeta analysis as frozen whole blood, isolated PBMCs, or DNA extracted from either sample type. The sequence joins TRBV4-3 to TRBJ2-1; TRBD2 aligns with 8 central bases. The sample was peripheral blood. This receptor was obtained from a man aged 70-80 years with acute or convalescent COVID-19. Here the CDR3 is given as CASSQKPAYSGKSYNEQFF. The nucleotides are TGCGCCAGCAGCCAAAAACCAGCTTATAGCGGGAAATCCTACAATGAGCAGTTCTTC.